Listed here are 32 T cell receptor beta chains from one sample, sequenced in a study of CD8+ T cells in alopecia areata (dated by TCRdb to between 2018 and 2020). The library was produced with the immunoSEQ multiplex PCR assay. RNA was extracted from all samples and reverse transcribed into cDNA, which served as template for TCR sequencing. As stored in TCRdb, this immuneACCESS dataset retains in-frame rearrangements with V and J assigned. A fraction of the clones does not appear; measured against another copy, unresolved V genes explain less than half of the discrepancy, and the remainder lacks a known reason. Recorded for this sample are roughly 120,000 clones; around 58% of them occurred a single time. The top ten clonotypes cover almost 30% of the sample. What this sample's time point label stands for: about 4 weeks on oral tofacitinib. Interpreted using the paper, the treatment or condition label stands for: oral pan-JAK inhibitor, 5-10 mg twice daily.

The input for sequencing was CD8+ T cells sorted from blood, taken at week 4, from a patient treated with tofacitinib. The receptors derive from a human donor with alopecia areata.

The chain links TRBV19 to TRBJ2-5; D is unclear. Germline-derived CDR1 and CDR2 are LNHDA and SQIVND (reference sequence). The length of the CDR3 is 11 residues. V lost 5 bases to trimming and J lost 2 bases, with 3 bases between them. CDR3 in DNA: TGTGCCAGTAGTGGGCAAGAGACCCAGTACTTC. It is translated as CASSGQETQYF.

This sequence joins TRBV29-1 and TRBJ1-6; no firm D call. Trimming removed 7 bases from V and 0 bases from J, with 4 bases in between. CDR3 length: 12 amino acids. Germline values: CDR1 SQVTM, CDR2 ANQGSEA. The CDR3 reads CSGGSYNSPLHF. CDR3 DNA: TGCAGCGGAGGCTCCTATAATTCACCCCTCCACTTT.

This clone has a handful of counts. The chain couples TRBV29-1 to TRBJ2-7; TRBD1 agrees at 7 bases. The J segment lost 6 bases and the V segment lost 8 bases, leaving 10 bases of the junction unmatched. CDR1 and CDR2 from the germline V gene are SQVTM and ANQGSEA. This CDR3 contains 12 residues. CDR3 sequence (DNA): TGCAGCTCCGAGGGGGACAGTGGCGAGCAGTACTTC. This gives the protein CSSEGDSGEQYF.

CDR3: CSVDSAGAYNEQFF. The DNA of the CDR3 is TGCAGCGTTGACTCAGCGGGAGCTTACAATGAGCAGTTCTTC. The V gene is TRBV29-1, the J gene TRBJ2-1, with TRBD2 matching over 8 bases. This CDR3 has 14 amino acids. With V trimmed by 3 bases and J by 4 bases, 5 bases remained unmatched. Germline V gene data show CDR1 as SQVTM and CDR2 as ANQGSEA.

The CDR3 here is CASRTGTNEKLFF. CDR3 bases: TGTGCCAGTCGGACAGGGACGAATGAAAAACTGTTTTTT. The V gene is TRBV27, the J gene TRBJ1-4, with 8 positions matching TRBD1. Germline-derived CDR1 and CDR2 are MNHEY and SMNVEV (reference sequence). The length of the CDR3 is 13 residues. V lost 9 bases, J lost 5 bases, and 5 bases stayed unmatched.

This clone came up a few times. The V gene is TRBV27, the J gene TRBJ2-5; 10 nucleotides align to TRBD2. The CDR3 length is 16 residues. CDR1 and CDR2 from the germline V gene are MNHEY and SMNVEV (reference sequence). V gave up 6 bases and J gave up 1 base; unmatched junction bases: 8. CDR3 sequence: CASSPILAGSQETQYF. The CDR3 region has the DNA TGTGCCAGCAGCCCTATACTAGCGGGGTCCCAAGAGACCCAGTACTTC.

The chain couples TRBV4-2 to TRBJ1-6; possible D gene TRBD1, 5 bases. Germline CDR1 is LGHNA and CDR2 is YNFKEQ. The CDR3 runs to 15 residues. The germline V and J ends were trimmed by 3 bases and 5 bases, with 11 bases remaining between them. The CDR3 bases are TGTGCCAGCAGCCAGTGGCAGGGAGATAATTCACCCCTCCACTTT. Translation gives CASSQWQGDNSPLHF.

The chain combines TRBV29-1 with TRBJ2-3; D not certain. Germline assignment: CDR1 SQVTM and CDR2 ANQGSEA. Trimming shortened V by 4 bases and J by 2 bases, and 16 bases separated the two germline ends. The CDR3 is made up of 15 amino acids. The CDR3 spells CSVVVSVIYTDTQYF. The CDR3 bases are TGCAGCGTTGTGGTTTCCGTCATCTACACAGATACGCAGTATTTT.

The CDR3 DNA is TGTGCCAGCAGCGTAGGGGCAGGGGCGAAGCATGGCTACACCTTC. Its translation: CASSVGAGAKHGYTF. V gene TRBV9 combines with J gene TRBJ1-2, with D possibly matching TRBD1 (6 bases). Germline CDR1 and CDR2: SGDLS and YYNGEE. With 0 bases removed from V and 6 bases from J, the gap between germline ends came to 15 bases. There are 15 residues in the CDR3.

The rearrangement joins TRBV6-4 to TRBJ2-1, with 9 bases lining up with TRBD2. Germline V gene sequence: CDR1 MRHNA, CDR2 SNTAGT. Trimming took 5 bases from V and 6 from J; bases not matched to a gene: 20. This CDR3 is built from 19 residues. The CDR3: CASSQVEIPSGEGSNEQFF. DNA for the CDR3: TGTGCCAGCAGTCAGGTTGAGATCCCTAGCGGGGAAGGGTCCAATGAGCAGTTCTTC.

This clone was detected a few times. The V gene is TRBV27, the J gene TRBJ2-7; 8 bases map to TRBD1. The CDR3 extends over 14 amino acids. Trimming removed 4 bases from V and 5 bases from J; junction bases left unmatched: 7. Germline CDR1 MNHEY, CDR2 SMNVEV (reference sequence). The CDR3: CASSYRTGFDEQYF. The CDR3 DNA reads TGTGCCAGCAGTTATCGGACAGGGTTTGACGAGCAGTACTTC.

In its sample, this clone was seen once. The V call is TRBV6-5, the J call TRBJ2-3; D is uncertain. Trimming took 4 bases from V and 3 from J, leaving 14 bases between them. The germline CDR1 and CDR2 sequences are MNHEY and SVGAGI. This CDR3 has 15 amino acids. The CDR3 is CASSWTEFRTDTQYF. For the CDR3, the DNA is TGTGCCAGCAGTTGGACGGAGTTCCGGACAGATACGCAGTATTTT.

This clone was observed a few times. V usage is TRBV9 and J usage is TRBJ2-5; D is ambiguous. The germline V gene has CDR1 SGDLS and CDR2 YYNGEE. V was trimmed by 5 bases and J by 1 base, leaving 6 bases between them. This CDR3 region has 12 residues. The CDR3 loop reads CASSAFQETQYF. CDR3 DNA sequence: TGTGCCAGCAGTGCTTTCCAAGAGACCCAGTACTTC.

V and J are TRBV11-2 and TRBJ2-1; D may match TRBD1 or TRBD2 (6 bases each). V was pared by 0 bases and J by 5 bases, with 23 bases between. The V gene's germline CDR1 is SGHAT and CDR2 FQNNGV. The CDR3 totals 19 residues. Here the CDR3 DNA reads TGTGCCAGCAGCTTAGAAGGGAACCGATTGGGGGGCCCAAACAATGAGCAGTTCTTC. Protein sequence: CASSLEGNRLGGPNNEQFF.

This clone was found once. Other DNA sequences in this sample translate to the same CDR3. The chain links TRBV29-1 to TRBJ2-7; 10 nucleotides agree with TRBD1. In germline, CDR1 is SQVTM, CDR2 ANQGSEA. Trimming cost V 4 bases and J 3 bases; bases outside gene matches: 3. The CDR3 has 13 residues. CDR3 loop: CSVVWDRGYEQYF. The CDR3 bases are TGCAGCGTTGTCTGGGACAGGGGCTACGAGCAGTACTTC.

CDR3 sequence (DNA): TGTGCCAGCAGAAGCGGGGGGGCTCAGGAGACCCAGTACTTC. Residues: CASRSGGAQETQYF. This chain uses TRBV7-9 with TRBJ2-5; 10 nucleotides match TRBD2. Germline lookup yields CDR1 SEHNR and CDR2 FQNEAQ (reference sequence). The CDR3 extends over 14 amino acids. With V trimmed by 6 bases and J by 5 bases, 6 bases remained unmatched.

The V and J genes are TRBV28 and TRBJ2-5; the D gene is possibly TRBD2 (5 bases). This CDR3 has 11 residues. Germline values: CDR1 MDHEN, CDR2 SYDVKM. V lost 6 bases, J lost 5 bases, and 7 bases lay in between. The CDR3 reads CASRGGETQYF. CDR3 nucleotide sequence: TGTGCCAGCAGGGGCGGGGAGACCCAGTACTTC. Full variable domain (missing parts from reference TRBV28 and TRBJ2-5): DVKVTQSSRYLVKRTGEKVFLECVQDMDHENMFWYRQDPGLGLRLIYFSYDVKMKEKGDIPEGYSVSREKKERFSLILESASTNQTSMYLCASRGGETQYFGPGTRLLVL.

The chain has TRBV29-1 and TRBJ2-2, with 7 bases lining up with TRBD2. J lost 6 bases, V lost 7 bases, and 5 bases had no gene match. Germline V gene lookup returns CDR1 SQVTM and CDR2 ANQGSEA. There are 12 residues in the CDR3. The CDR3 protein is CSAPTSAGELFF. CDR3 bases: TGCAGCGCCCCCACTAGCGCCGGGGAGCTGTTTTTT.

This CDR3 is CASSEWEGIYNSPLHF. The DNA of the CDR3 is TGTGCCAGCAGTGAATGGGAGGGGATCTATAATTCACCCCTCCACTTT. The chain joins TRBV25-1 to TRBJ1-6; D perhaps matches TRBD1 (5 bases). This CDR3 spans 16 amino acids. The V and J ends lost 1 base and 3 bases respectively, with 10 bases between them. The germline gives CDR1 MGHDK, CDR2 SYGVNS.

V gene TRBV19 combines with J gene TRBJ2-3; D not resolved. Germline CDR1 reads LNHDA; CDR2 reads SQIVND (reference sequence). The V gene lost 6 bases and the J gene lost 2 bases, with 3 bases spanning the gap. The CDR3 runs to 11 residues. In DNA, the CDR3 is TGTGCCAGTAGCAACACAGATACGCAGTATTTT. Amino acid sequence: CASSNTDTQYF.

The chain joins TRBV4-1 to TRBJ1-1, with D uncertain. CDR1 and CDR2 from the germline V gene are MGHRA and YSYEKL. The V and J ends lost 6 bases and 0 bases respectively, with 11 bases between them. This CDR3 has 14 amino acids. The CDR3 loop is CASSLENMNTEAFF. CDR3 DNA sequence: TGCGCCAGCAGTCTTGAAAACATGAACACTGAAGCTTTCTTT.

The chain has TRBV27 and TRBJ2-1; D may match TRBD1 or TRBD2 (5 bases each). The CDR3 is 14 amino acids. Germline loops: CDR1 MNHEY, CDR2 SMNVEV (reference sequence). V lost 6 bases and J 4 bases, leaving 13 bases between the germline ends. The CDR3 here is CASREYEGYNEQFF. DNA of the CDR3: TGTGCCAGCAGAGAGTATGAGGGGTACAATGAGCAGTTCTTC.

The table lists this clone with a few counts. The rearrangement joins TRBV4-1 to TRBJ2-7; D unresolved. The CDR3 is 13 residues long. CDR1 is MGHRA and CDR2 is YSYEKL in the germline V gene. Trimming took off 4 bases at V and 2 bases at J, with 9 bases between the two ends. This chain's CDR3 is CASSPGAPYEQYF. CDR3 nucleotide sequence: TGCGCCAGCAGCCCGGGCGCTCCCTACGAGCAGTACTTC.

The chain recombines TRBV28 with TRBJ1-6; D is ambiguous. The CDR3 contains 14 residues. Germline V gene lookup returns CDR1 MDHEN and CDR2 SYDVKM. Trimming took off 9 bases at V and 1 base at J, with 10 bases between the two ends. This CDR3 reads CASSRRSYNSPLHF. The CDR3 region has the DNA TGTGCCAGTTCGCGGAGGTCCTATAATTCACCCCTCCACTTT.

The chain combines TRBV29-1 with TRBJ2-7; D is tentatively TRBD1 or TRBD2 (5 bases each). Germline V gene data show CDR1 as SQVTM and CDR2 as ANQGSEA. V was pared by 4 bases and J by 0 bases, with 13 bases between. This CDR3 has 14 residues. The CDR3 bases are TGCAGCGTTGTGGCAGGGAGCCCCTCCTACGAGCAGTACTTC. This encodes CSVVAGSPSYEQYF.

V is TRBV7-9 and J is TRBJ2-5; 9 bases map to TRBD1. In germline, CDR1 is SEHNR, CDR2 FQNEAQ (reference sequence). This CDR3 spans 17 amino acids. Trimming at V came to 3 bases and at J to 1 base, leaving 9 bases not matched to a gene. The CDR3 protein is CASSFRDRDLPQETQYF. In DNA form, the CDR3 reads TGTGCCAGCAGCTTCCGGGACAGGGATCTTCCCCAAGAGACCCAGTACTTC.

This clone has just a few counts. The chain couples TRBV28 to TRBJ1-3, with D uncertain. This CDR3 contains 15 residues. Germline V gene sequence: CDR1 MDHEN, CDR2 SYDVKM. The V gene lost 4 bases and the J gene lost 4 bases, with 14 bases spanning the gap. CDR3 loop: CASSYPVARGNTIYF. The CDR3, as DNA: TGTGCCAGCAGTTACCCGGTCGCAAGAGGAAACACCATATATTTT.

V usage is TRBV29-1 and J usage is TRBJ2-6; tentatively, D is TRBD1 or TRBD2 (6 bases each). Germline CDR1 reads SQVTM; CDR2 reads ANQGSEA. The CDR3 has 16 residues. Trimming took 4 bases from V and 0 from J, leaving 13 bases between them. The CDR3 sequence is CSVVDRGASGANVLTF. CDR3 DNA sequence: TGCAGCGTTGTCGATAGGGGGGCCTCTGGGGCCAACGTCCTGACTTTC.

The V call is TRBV2, the J call TRBJ2-5; 9 bases match TRBD2. Losses at the gene ends were 8 bases for V and 4 bases for J; bases not matched to a gene: 5. The CDR3 spans 13 residues. CDR1 SNHLY and CDR2 FYNNEI come from the germline V gene. The CDR3 nucleotides are TGTGCCAGCGGGCGGGGGGGCCGAGAGACCCAGTACTTC. Residues: CASGRGGRETQYF.

The J gene is TRBJ2-6, the V gene TRBV14; unclear D gene. CDR1 and CDR2 (germline): SGHDN, FVKESK. There are 16 residues in the CDR3. V lost 1 base and J lost 2, with 9 bases in between. The CDR3 coding sequence is TGTGCCAGCAGCCAAGGGAGAAGTCCTGGGGCCAACGTCCTGACTTTC. Translation: CASSQGRSPGANVLTF.

The chain carries TRBV28 and TRBJ1-6; D possibly corresponds to TRBD1 (5 bases). The V and J ends lost 2 bases and 5 bases respectively, with 13 bases between them. Germline V gives CDR1 MDHEN, CDR2 SYDVKM. The CDR3 has 16 residues. The CDR3 DNA sequence: TGTGCCAGCAGTTTAGGGGGGTCGGCTGATAATTCACCCCTCCACTTT. Encoded protein: CASSLGGSADNSPLHF. Complete variable domain (other parts from reference TRBV28 and TRBJ1-6): DVKVTQSSRYLVKRTGEKVFLECVQDMDHENMFWYRQDPGLGLRLIYFSYDVKMKEKGDIPEGYSVSREKKERFSLILESASTNQTSMYLCASSLGGSADNSPLHFGNGTRLTVT.

In this sample, this clone turned up once. The chain combines TRBV28 with TRBJ2-3; 7 bases align to TRBD1. Germline CDR1 MDHEN, CDR2 SYDVKM. The CDR3 loop spans 17 amino acids. V shed 6 bases and J 0 bases; nucleotides not matched to a gene: 12. CDR3 DNA sequence: TGTGCCAGCAGCTCCCCCCGACACAGGGGTAGCACAGATACGCAGTATTTT. Amino acids: CASSSPRHRGSTDTQYF.